These T cell receptor beta chains were read from a single sample in a study of OX40 agonist ivuxolimab in advanced cancers. Profiling relied on immunoSEQ multiplex PCR, and the TCRdb table lists in-frame clones only, not all of them. The data show tens of thousands of clones, approximately 94% seen once. Sequenced here: CD4+ or CD8+ T cells sorted from blood, sampled in a trial of the OX40 agonist ivuxolimab. These receptors were obtained from an adult with an advanced solid tumor such as melanoma, head and neck, liver or kidney cancer. The CDR3 runs from the conserved cysteine through the conserved F or W. The order of the fields is D gene, J gene, V gene, CDR3 DNA, CDR3 protein. A D gene is named only where the DNA matches it firmly.

d_gene: NA
j_gene: TRBJ2-2
v_gene: TRBV6-1
CDR3nt: TGTGCCAGCGGGGGCCTAAGGGGAAAGGGCGGGGAGCTGTTTTTT
CDR3aa: CASGGLRGKGGELFF

d_gene: NA
j_gene: TRBJ2-5
v_gene: TRBV29-1
CDR3nt: TGCAGCGTTGAAGATCAAATATACCAAGAGACCCAGTACTTC
CDR3aa: CSVEDQIYQETQYF

d_gene: NA
j_gene: TRBJ2-5
v_gene: TRBV28
CDR3nt: TGTGCCAGCAGTTTATTGGCTGGGGTGGAGACCCAGTACTTC
CDR3aa: CASSLLAGVETQYF

d_gene: TRBD1
j_gene: TRBJ1-5
v_gene: TRBV27
CDR3nt: TGTGCCAGCAGTTCAGGGGGCGCGGGGCAGCCCCAGCATTTT
CDR3aa: CASSSGGAGQPQHF

d_gene: NA
j_gene: TRBJ2-7
v_gene: TRBV6-6
CDR3nt: TGTGCCAGCAACCCCGGGGGCTCCTCCTACGAGCAGTACTTC
CDR3aa: CASNPGGSSYEQYF

d_gene: TRBD2
j_gene: TRBJ2-1
v_gene: TRBV28
CDR3nt: TGTCGTTCCAATGGAGCGGGAGTGTACAATGAGCAGTTCTTC
CDR3aa: CRSNGAGVYNEQFF

d_gene: TRBD1
j_gene: TRBJ1-3
v_gene: TRBV29-1
CDR3nt: TGCAGCGTTGAATCTTGGGACAGATCGACGAACACCATATATTTT
CDR3aa: CSVESWDRSTNTIYF

d_gene: NA
j_gene: TRBJ2-5
v_gene: TRBV5-4
CDR3nt: TGTGCCAGCAGCTTGGGGGGGGCGGAGGAGACCCAGTACTTC
CDR3aa: CASSLGGAEETQYF

d_gene: NA
j_gene: TRBJ1-5
v_gene: TRBV7-9
CDR3nt: TGTGCCAGCAGCCGTGCCGGGACACTTAATCAGCCCCAGCATTTT
CDR3aa: CASSRAGTLNQPQHF

d_gene: NA
j_gene: TRBJ1-6
v_gene: TRBV7-9
CDR3nt: TGTGCCAGCAGCCAGGGGAGAAATTCACCCCTCCACTTT
CDR3aa: CASSQGRNSPLHF

d_gene: TRBD2
j_gene: TRBJ2-7
v_gene: TRBV27
CDR3nt: TGTGCCAGCAGTTTAGGCGGGAGCTCCTACGAGCAGTACTTC
CDR3aa: CASSLGGSSYEQYF

d_gene: TRBD2
j_gene: TRBJ2-3
v_gene: TRBV9
CDR3nt: TGTGCCAGCAGCGTAGAAGCGGGACTATACACAGATACGCAGTATTTT
CDR3aa: CASSVEAGLYTDTQYF